A selection of T cell receptor beta chains follows, all from one sample in a study of blood T cell repertoires in COVID-19. Produced via immunoSEQ multiplex PCR; TCRdb's table is partial and in-frame only. The profile shows over 100,000 clones, over 75% of them singletons. Sequencing was carried out using peripheral blood. The source of these receptors is a man aged 80 or over with acute or convalescent COVID-19. The conserved cysteine and the conserved F or W are not part of the CDR3 here.

CDR3aa: ASRAASAGTDTQY
v_gene: TRBV6-5
j_gene: TRBJ2-3
len: 13

CDR3aa: AISDQGTSLH
v_gene: TRBV10-3
j_gene: TRBJ2-3
len: 10

CDR3aa: AWSKGTSGRNEQF
v_gene: TRBV30
j_gene: TRBJ2-1
len: 13

CDR3aa: ASSPGGVGTEAF
v_gene: TRBV18
j_gene: TRBJ1-1
len: 12

CDR3aa: ASSLGTGNQPQH
v_gene: TRBV11-2
j_gene: TRBJ1-5
len: 12

CDR3aa: ASSQVRGGPLH
v_gene: TRBV4-1
j_gene: TRBJ1-6
len: 11

CDR3aa: ATSREGNTIY
v_gene: TRBV24-1
j_gene: TRBJ1-3
len: 10

CDR3aa: ATSVLAGATDTQY
v_gene: TRBV24-1
j_gene: TRBJ2-3
len: 13

CDR3aa: ASSQYRGTQY
v_gene: TRBV16
j_gene: TRBJ2-5
len: 10

CDR3aa: SVVTGTEAF
v_gene: TRBV29-1
j_gene: TRBJ1-1
len: 9

CDR3aa: ASSLALTSGATDTQY
v_gene: TRBV7-2
j_gene: TRBJ2-3
len: 15

CDR3aa: ASYSGKVYNEQF
v_gene: TRBV2
j_gene: TRBJ2-1
len: 12

CDR3aa: ASSSSNTEAF
v_gene: TRBV7-9
j_gene: TRBJ1-1
len: 10

CDR3aa: ASNQGAGLGGYT
v_gene: TRBV6-5
j_gene: TRBJ1-2
len: 12

CDR3aa: ASSAWETGVDEQY
v_gene: TRBV7-9
j_gene: TRBJ2-7
len: 13

CDR3aa: ASGGGANTGELF
v_gene: TRBV7-3
j_gene: TRBJ2-2
len: 12

CDR3aa: ASSREPYEQY
v_gene: TRBV28
j_gene: TRBJ2-7
len: 10

CDR3aa: ASSFQSGGPSYNEQF
v_gene: TRBV27
j_gene: TRBJ2-1
len: 15

CDR3aa: ASSLGGMNTEAF
v_gene: TRBV5-1
j_gene: TRBJ1-1
len: 12

CDR3aa: ASSQQGAQTLEQF
v_gene: TRBV4-2
j_gene: TRBJ2-1
len: 13

CDR3aa: ASTQGQGVSGNTIY
v_gene: TRBV5-1
j_gene: TRBJ1-3
len: 14

CDR3aa: ASSLVYSGGGTDTQY
v_gene: TRBV11-2
j_gene: TRBJ2-3
len: 15

CDR3aa: ASSALTSVAYNEQF
v_gene: TRBV28
j_gene: TRBJ2-1
len: 14

CDR3aa: ASSLVYANTGELF
v_gene: TRBV5-1
j_gene: TRBJ2-2
len: 13

CDR3aa: ASSAEGLNTEAF
v_gene: TRBV11-3
j_gene: TRBJ1-1
len: 12

CDR3aa: ASSLALDSYGYT
v_gene: TRBV5-1
j_gene: TRBJ1-2
len: 12

CDR3aa: ASSTSGQVLAGANVLT
v_gene: TRBV19
j_gene: TRBJ2-6
len: 16

CDR3aa: ASSPRLAGGRGSYEQY
v_gene: TRBV11-2
j_gene: TRBJ2-7
len: 16

CDR3aa: AISGGVNQPQH
v_gene: TRBV10-3
j_gene: TRBJ1-5
len: 11

CDR3aa: ASSGPRDTQY
v_gene: TRBV9
j_gene: TRBJ2-3
len: 10

CDR3aa: ASSLAGQLYNEQF
v_gene: TRBV7-8
j_gene: TRBJ2-1
len: 13

CDR3aa: ASSLNRLAGGADTQY
v_gene: TRBV3-1/TRBV3-2
j_gene: TRBJ2-3
len: 15

CDR3aa: ASSSQAGGRQETQY
v_gene: TRBV7-9
j_gene: TRBJ2-5
len: 14

CDR3aa: ASSGTGGSPLH
v_gene: TRBV7-9
j_gene: TRBJ1-6
len: 11

CDR3aa: ASSDLAYEQF
v_gene: TRBV2
j_gene: TRBJ2-1
len: 10

CDR3aa: ASSSPLTGGNSPLH
v_gene: TRBV7-9
j_gene: TRBJ1-6
len: 14

CDR3aa: ASSDQRTIAKNIQY
v_gene: TRBV2
j_gene: TRBJ2-4
len: 14

CDR3aa: ASKAGGLIQGEQY
v_gene: TRBV19
j_gene: TRBJ2-7
len: 13

CDR3aa: ASSRQVNTEAF
v_gene: TRBV6-4
j_gene: TRBJ1-1
len: 11

CDR3aa: ASTLWSGRDTEAF
v_gene: TRBV5-1
j_gene: TRBJ1-1
len: 13

CDR3aa: ASSPPVGASGAHEQY
v_gene: TRBV18
j_gene: TRBJ2-7
len: 15

CDR3aa: ASSGRGVNTEAF
v_gene: TRBV19
j_gene: TRBJ1-1
len: 12